One and the same sample provided the 9 T cell receptor beta chains below, sequenced in a study of blood T cell repertoires in COVID-19 (dated by TCRdb to the early 2020s). The protocol used for the library was the immunoSEQ multiplex PCR assay. TCRdb stores this immuneACCESS table with in-frame sequences only. Part of the clones is absent; in the studies checked, under half of the shortfall reflects unresolved V genes, and no reason is known for the rest. The sample profile shows 200,000 or so clones; about 86% of them were found once. The top ten clonotypes cover around 7.5% of the sample. Material for sequencing was PBMCs or T cells enriched from blood (not recorded which). These TCRs come from a man in his forties or fifties who had recovered from COVID-19.

The chain links TRBV12-3 or TRBV12-4 to TRBJ1-2, with D unresolved. This CDR3 comprises 11 residues. The V end lost 3 bases, the J end lost 5 bases, and 4 bases lay between the germline ends. CDR3 sequence reads: CASSFGYGYTF. Written as DNA, the CDR3 is TGTGCCAGCAGTTTCGGTTATGGCTACACCTTC.

The CDR3, as DNA: TGTGCCTGGAGTCTCGACATCCCGTCCCCTAATTCACCCCTCCACTTT. It is translated as CAWSLDIPSPNSPLHF. V and J are TRBV30 and TRBJ1-6; no firm D call. The CDR3 spans 16 residues. Germline CDR1 GTSNPN, CDR2 SVGIG (reference sequence). Trimming shortened V by 2 bases and J by 6 bases, and 17 bases separated the two germline ends.

The chain recombines TRBV18 with TRBJ2-7; D possibly corresponds to TRBD1 (6 bases). Germline CDR1 reads KGHSH; CDR2 reads LQKENI. CDR3 length equals 15 residues. The V gene lost 3 bases and the J gene lost 1 base, with 13 bases spanning the gap. The CDR3 sequence: CASSPSRTASYEQYF. Written as DNA, the CDR3 is TGTGCCAGCTCACCGAGTAGGACAGCTTCCTACGAGCAGTACTTC. The complete variable domain, with remaining parts taken from reference TRBV18 and TRBJ2-7, reads NAGVMQNPRHLVRRRGQEARLRCSPMKGHSHVYWYRQLPEEGLKFMVYLQKENIIDESGMPKERFSAEFPKEGPSILRIQQVVRGDSAAYFCASSPSRTASYEQYFGPGTRLTVT.

The chain joins TRBV20-1 to TRBJ2-3, with TRBD2 identical over 7 bases. Trimming at V came to 3 bases and at J to 2 bases, leaving 8 bases not matched to a gene. The CDR3 spans 15 residues. The germline V gene encodes CDR1 DFQATT and CDR2 SNEGSKA (reference sequence). The CDR3 spells CSASAPLAVTDTQYF. The CDR3 coding sequence is TGCAGTGCTAGTGCCCCCCTAGCGGTCACAGATACGCAGTATTTT.

The V call is TRBV7-8, the J call TRBJ1-5; D uncertain. The V end lost 5 bases, the J end lost 5 bases, and 10 bases lay between the germline ends. The CDR3 extends over 13 amino acids. CDR1 SGHVS and CDR2 FQNEAQ come from the germline V gene. This CDR3 is CASSHQLDQPQHF. The CDR3 DNA is TGTGCCAGCAGCCACCAACTGGATCAGCCCCAGCATTTT.

V usage is TRBV19 and J usage is TRBJ2-1; possibly TRBD2 for D (5 bases). V lost 4 bases to trimming and J lost 2 bases, with 12 bases between them. CDR3 length: 15 residues. CDR1 and CDR2 from the germline V gene are LNHDA and SQIVND (reference sequence). The CDR3 nucleotides are TGTGCCAGTAGTACGAGCGGACCCACCTACAATGAGCAGTTCTTC. This gives the protein CASSTSGPTYNEQFF.

About this clone: Other DNA sequences in the same sample also yield this CDR3. The rearrangement joins TRBV18 to TRBJ1-2; unclear D gene. The CDR3 has 13 residues. V lost 6 bases to trimming and J lost 5 bases, with 13 bases between them. Germline lookup yields CDR1 KGHSH and CDR2 LQKENI. The CDR3 loop is CASSPDGGYGYTF. The CDR3, as DNA: TGTGCCAGCTCGCCGGACGGAGGGTATGGCTACACCTTC.

The rearrangement uses TRBV5-1 and TRBJ1-3; D gene unclear. The germline V and J ends were trimmed by 4 bases and 0 bases, with 14 bases remaining between them. The CDR3 loop spans 16 amino acids. CDR1 SGHRS and CDR2 YFSETQ come from the germline V gene. In nucleotides, the CDR3 is TGCGCCAGCAGCGAGGGTGACGGCCGCTCTGGAAACACCATATATTTT. It is translated as CASSEGDGRSGNTIYF.

The gene calls are TRBV30 and TRBJ2-3; 9 bases are shared with TRBD2. CDR1 and CDR2 from the germline V gene are GTSNPN and SVGIG (reference sequence). The CDR3 is 16 amino acids. Trimming took 0 bases from V and 2 from J; bases not matched to a gene: 6. The chain's CDR3 is CAWSVRAGGYTDTQYF. CDR3 nucleotide sequence: TGTGCCTGGAGTGTCAGAGCGGGGGGTTACACAGATACGCAGTATTTT.